The clone carrying this TCR beta chain was seen at least ten times. The target antigen is unknown. V was cut by 3 bases and J by 5 bases, with 5 bases left in between. Germline CDR1 is DFQATT and CDR2 is SNEGSKA (reference sequence). This CDR3 region has 11 residues. Unique molecular identifiers were incorporated when the TCRbeta library was constructed. TCRdb ran MiXCR on the PCR reads and lists one entry per CDR3 protein. The table includes hundreds of thousands of distinct CDR3 sequences, about an eighth detected once. This entry belongs to a study of T-cell reconstitution after alpha-beta-depleted transplantation in children. The study's findings and limits: After transplant, high TCRbeta diversity at day 60 in some patients arose from surviving recipient T cells and thymic progenitors. One year post-transplant, T-cell counts and diversity were largely derived from T cells produced anew.

The chain uses TRBV20-1 and TRBJ2-1, with D uncertain. The sequenced sample was PBMCs, obtained before TCRalphabeta/CD19-depleted stem cell transplant. This receptor was obtained from a girl aged 2 to 9 with congenital amegakaryocytic thrombocytopenia, due to receive a stem cell transplant. The CDR3 spells CSASEHNEQFF. As DNA, the CDR3 is TGCAGTGCTAGTGAGCACAATGAGCAGTTCTTC.